The present T cell receptor (beta chain) was sequenced within a study of beta chain features in type 1 diabetes. Per germline, CDR1 SGHVS and CDR2 FQNEAQ. The CDR3 spans 11 residues. V was trimmed by 4 bases and J by 5 bases, leaving 5 bases between them. Expressed TCRB transcripts were sequenced because the isolated RNA had all been reverse transcribed beforehand. Here immunoSEQ multiplex PCR was the method, and the copy in TCRdb shows in-frame clones only, minus some. The repertoire holds roughly 50,000 clones, with about 47% as singletons. About this clone: Its antigen remains unidentified.

Whole-study findings and limits: Moderately but significantly shorter TCRB CDR3s were found in Type 1 diabetes patients in all four CD4+ subsets. No resolution was reached here on whether HLA type influences TCRB rearrangement.

This chain uses TRBV7-8 with TRBJ2-5, with no clear D. Sequencing used Tregs from blood. The TCR originated in a woman in her thirties or forties with type 1 diabetes. The CDR3 DNA reads TGTGCCAGCAGCTCCCCGGAGACCCAGTACTTC. Translation gives CASSSPETQYF.